This T cell receptor beta chain was identified during a study of Graves' ophthalmopathy and Graves' hyperthyroidism. Study context: Samples of peripheral blood were obtained at initial diagnosis, prior to treatment of any kind. Findings of the study overall: Blood was where most expanded thyroid clonotypes above 0.001 frequency also turned up.

The table lists this clonotype with many counts. Its cognate antigen is unknown. Amplified TCR beta CDR3 regions were obtained using RNA transcripts as template. An opening RT-PCR round employed HTBI primers and preceded a second-round multiplex PCR. TCRdb reprocessed the multiplex PCR reads via MiXCR and lists one record per CDR3 protein. The sample lists hundreds of thousands of distinct CDR3 sequences, about 20% occurring once. V lost 2 bases, J lost 5 bases, and 9 bases lay in between. The CDR3 has 13 residues. Germline V gene data show CDR1 as KGHSH and CDR2 as LQKENI. By definition, stable hyperthyroidism involved no ophthalmopathy within 18 months of follow-up. Hyperthyroidism patients, all newly diagnosed, had under 2 months' duration and ages of 18 to 65.

The receptor comes from a young woman with stable Graves' hyperthyroidism. Some clones in this sample may be carry-over from other donors' samples. The specimen was peripheral blood. V usage is TRBV18 and J usage is TRBJ2-5; D is ambiguous. The CDR3 region has the DNA TGTGCCAGCTCACCAAGCAGTCGGGAGACCCAGTACTTC. Protein: CASSPSSRETQYF.